This entry lists 10 T cell receptor beta chains sequenced from one sample in a study of shared clonotypes between healthy human individuals. TCRdb's table, derived via immunoSEQ multiplex PCR, lists solely in-frame clones and lacks some. This table holds nearly 750,000 clones, roughly two thirds found once. Sequenced sample: memory CD4+ T cells sorted from blood. Subset here: CD45RA-negative fraction. These receptors were collected from a woman aged 25 to 39 in good health.

The chain is built from TRBV27 and TRBJ2-1, with TRBD2 as a possible D gene (5 bases). This CDR3 comprises 13 residues. Trimming removed 5 bases from V and 12 bases from J, with 17 bases in between. Germline V lookup: CDR1 MNHEY, CDR2 SMNVEV (reference sequence). CDR3 nucleotides: TGTGCCAGCAGTCCAGTTAATGTGGCGGGGCAGTTCTTC. This gives the protein CASSPVNVAGQFF.

This clone showed up just a few times. The CDR3 loop is CASSPSIDTQYF. The CDR3 DNA sequence: TGTGCCAGCTCGCCGAGTATAGATACGCAGTATTTT. The rearrangement uses TRBV18 and TRBJ2-3, with D uncertain. The CDR3 length is 12 residues. CDR1 and CDR2 (germline): KGHSH, LQKENI. With 6 bases removed from V and 5 bases from J, the gap between germline ends came to 9 bases.

Only one count was recorded for this clone. The chain combines TRBV7-9 with TRBJ1-1, with TRBD1 matching over 8 bases. Losses at the gene ends were 4 bases for V and 3 bases for J; bases not matched to a gene: 4. The CDR3 extends over 14 amino acids. Germline V gene lookup returns CDR1 SEHNR and CDR2 FQNEAQ (reference sequence). The CDR3 DNA reads as TGTGCCAGCAGCTCCCCCAGGGGGCACACTGAAGCTTTCTTT. Protein sequence: CASSSPRGHTEAFF.

The chain uses TRBV7-8 and TRBJ2-2; the D gene is possibly TRBD2 (5 bases). Germline V gene sequence: CDR1 SGHVS, CDR2 FQNEAQ. This CDR3 spans 15 amino acids. V was pared by 4 bases and J by 1 base, with 10 bases between. The CDR3 is CASSSVALNTGELFF. CDR3 DNA: TGTGCCAGCAGCTCCGTAGCGCTGAACACCGGGGAGCTGTTTTTT. The full variable domain, its missing parts supplied by reference TRBV7-8 and TRBJ2-2, is GAGVSQSPRYKVAKRGQDVALRCDPISGHVSLFWYQQALGQGPEFLTYFQNEAQLDKSGLPSDRFFAERPEGSVSTLKIQRTQQEDSAVYLCASSSVALNTGELFFGEGSRLTVL.

The chain employs TRBV2 and TRBJ1-5, with D perhaps matching TRBD1 (5 bases). The CDR3 has 13 amino acids. CDR1 and CDR2 from the germline V gene are SNHLY and FYNNEI. V was shortened by 6 bases and J by 7 bases, with 13 bases between the two germline ends. CDR3 DNA: TGTGCCAGCAGGTATGGGGGTACCCAGCCCCAGCATTTT. Translated: CASRYGGTQPQHF.

This clone came up many times. This rearrangement joins TRBV27 to TRBJ1-3; TRBD1 might be the D (6 bases). Germline V gene lookup returns CDR1 MNHEY and CDR2 SMNVEV (reference sequence). The CDR3 runs to 15 residues. Trimming removed 6 bases from V and 0 bases from J, with 12 bases in between. For the CDR3, the DNA is TGTGCCAGCAGCTCCTCCAGGGGCTCTGGAAACACCATATATTTT. Its protein is CASSSSRGSGNTIYF.

The chain uses TRBV7-7 and TRBJ2-2; the match to TRBD2 covers 10 bases. The CDR3 totals 15 residues. With 4 bases clipped from V and 5 bases from J, the junction kept 4 bases outside the gene matches. Germline-derived CDR1 and CDR2 are SSHAT and FNYEAQ (reference sequence). The CDR3 nucleotides are TGTGCCAGCAGCTCCGGACTAGCGGAAACCGGGGAGCTGTTTTTT. Its protein product is CASSSGLAETGELFF.

The chain couples TRBV7-9 to TRBJ1-4; D not resolved. The CDR3 has 13 amino acids. Deletions cut 8 bases from V and 7 bases from J, with 14 bases between. Germline CDR1 and CDR2: SEHNR and FQNEAQ (reference sequence). CDR3 protein: CASALSRGEKLFF. The CDR3 coding sequence is TGTGCCAGCGCACTAAGCCGGGGTGAAAAACTGTTTTTT.

The genes are TRBV5-1 and TRBJ2-2, with D perhaps matching TRBD2 (5 bases). The CDR3 sequence is 14 residues long. V was clipped by 2 bases and J by 7 bases, with 12 bases between them. Germline CDR1 is SGHRS and CDR2 is YFSETQ. CDR3 in amino acids: CASSFNAGGGELFF. The CDR3 DNA is TGCGCCAGCAGCTTCAACGCGGGCGGCGGGGAGCTGTTTTTT.

The chain carries TRBV5-1 and TRBJ2-3, with 8 bases aligning to TRBD1. V shed 4 bases and J 5 bases; nucleotides not matched to a gene: 12. Germline lookup yields CDR1 SGHRS and CDR2 YFSETQ. There are 16 residues in the CDR3. CDR3 DNA sequence: TGCGCCAGCAGCCCGGAAGGCAGGGGGCTGGTAGATACGCAGTATTTT. It codes for CASSPEGRGLVDTQYF. Looking up the rest from reference TRBV5-1 and TRBJ2-3 gives the full variable domain: KAGVTQTPRYLIKTRGQQVTLSCSPISGHRSVSWYQQTPGQGLQFLFEYFSETQRNKGNFPGRFSGRQFSNSRSEMNVSTLELGDSALYLCASSPEGRGLVDTQYFGPGTRLTVL.